What follows describes a single T cell receptor beta chain. One end of the junction fails to match germline, which may point to a read error. The same CDR3 is also encoded by other DNA sequences in this sample. The data are from a study of control samples from healthy donors and cancer patients. Some clones are missing from TCRdb's copy, which holds only in-frame ones; the method was immunoSEQ multiplex PCR. The sample yields 150,000 or so clones, roughly 94% seen once. The CDR3 extends over 13 amino acids. The V gene's germline CDR1 is LNHDA and CDR2 SQIVND (reference sequence). The chain is built from TRBV19 and TRBJ1-1; TRBD1 might be the D (5 bases). Sequenced input: PBMCs. The source of this sequence is a man aged 55-75 years with colorectal cancer. The CDR3 DNA reads as TGTGCCGCCGGTCGATCAGGGAACACTGAAGCCTTCTTT. Translation: CAAGRSGNTEAFF.